The rows below give T cell receptor beta chains drawn from one sample of a study of blood T cell repertoires in COVID-19. Measured with immunoSEQ multiplex PCR; TCRdb has only the in-frame clones, and not every one. The sample shows 300,000 to 350,000 clones, around nine tenths of them seen only once. The specimen was peripheral blood. The source is a woman between 65 and 79 years old with COVID-19, enrolled during active disease. Both conserved end residues are part of each CDR3. D genes are given only for firm matches. Size is omitted from some rows. Given values are once, few, many or a class for expanded clones.

d_call clone_size j_call v_call cdr3_aa cdr3_nt
TRBD1 - TRBJ1-2 TRBV19 CASTRTGGSHYGYTF TGTGCCAGTACCCGAACAGGGGGGAGCCACTATGGCTACACCTTC
- - TRBJ1-2 TRBV14 CASSQGQGYGYTF TGTGCCAGCAGCCAAGGCCAGGGCTATGGCTACACCTTC
TRBD1 few TRBJ1-3 TRBV5-6 CASSLTGLYGNTIYF TGTGCCAGCAGCCTGACAGGGCTTTATGGAAACACCATATATTTT
TRBD1 - TRBJ2-7 TRBV23-1 CASSQPYRDRPAF TGCGCCAGCAGTCAACCGTACCGGGACAGGCCTGCATTC
TRBD2 - TRBJ2-3 TRBV6-6 CASSGAGGPTDTQYF TGTGCCAGCAGCGGAGCGGGGGGCCCAACAGATACGCAGTATTTT
TRBD1 - TRBJ1-1 TRBV30 CAWTTSTGATEAFF TGTGCCTGGACTACGTCAACAGGGGCCACTGAAGCTTTCTTT
- - TRBJ1-1 TRBV4-2 CASSARGLGTEAFF TGTGCCAGCAGCGCGAGGGGGTTGGGCACTGAAGCTTTCTTT
- - TRBJ1-1 TRBV6-5 CASSPYGEPHEAFF TGTGCCAGCAGCCCGTACGGGGAACCACATGAAGCTTTCTTT
- - TRBJ1-4 TRBV13 CASSRGGDNEKLFF TGTGCCAGCAGCCGGGGGGGCGATAATGAAAAACTGTTTTTT
TRBD2 - TRBJ2-1 TRBV7-8 CASSLAVGRGGSSYNEQFF TGTGCCAGCAGCTTAGCGGTGGGACGGGGGGGCAGCTCCTACAATGAGCAGTTCTTC
- - TRBJ1-6 TRBV3-1/TRBV3-2 CASSQTAGNNSPLHF TGTGCCAGCAGCCAAACGGCAGGGAATAATTCACCCCTCCACTTT
- - TRBJ1-1 TRBV2 CASNAQSLNTEAFF TGTGCCAGCAACGCACAATCCCTGAACACTGAAGCTTTCTTT
- - TRBJ1-3 TRBV9 CASSVQGGNTIYF TGTGCCAGCAGCGTGCAGGGCGGAAACACCATATATTTT
- - TRBJ2-1 TRBV7-7 CASSLNPLKSSYNEQFF TGTGCCAGCAGCTTAAACCCCCTAAAGAGCTCCTACAATGAGCAGTTCTTC
TRBD2 - TRBJ2-7 TRBV7-2 CASSSQRGYEQYF TGTGCCAGCAGCTCCCAGCGGGGATACGAGCAGTACTTC
- - TRBJ2-2 TRBV6-5 CASSYGSRGIAGELFF TGTGCCAGCAGTTACGGTTCTCGGGGGATCGCCGGGGAGCTGTTTTTT
TRBD1 - TRBJ2-5 TRBV29-1 CSVGDRQQETQYF TGCAGCGTTGGGGACAGGCAGCAAGAGACCCAGTACTTC
- - TRBJ1-2 TRBV2 CASKQGIDYGYTF TGTGCCAGCAAGCAGGGAATCGACTATGGCTACACCTTC
- - TRBJ1-1 TRBV30 CAWSVTQGGEAFF TGTGCCTGGAGTGTAACCCAGGGTGGGGAAGCTTTCTTT
- few TRBJ1-2 TRBV6-1 CASSEVSRGGYTF TGTGCCAGCAGTGAAGTAAGCAGGGGCGGCTACACCTTC
- - TRBJ2-3 TRBV28 CASRTNRDWVDTQYF TGTGCCAGCAGGACCAACAGGGATTGGGTGGATACGCAGTATTTT
TRBD1 - TRBJ2-7 TRBV5-4 CASSSGQGSSYEQYF TGTGCCAGCAGCTCGGGACAGGGGAGCTCCTACGAGCAGTACTTC
- - TRBJ1-1 TRBV9 CASSVGANLNTEAFF TGTGCCAGCAGCGTGGGGGCCAACTTGAACACTGAAGCTTTCTTT
- - TRBJ1-2 TRBV27 CASSEPGGLGANGYTF TGTGCCAGCAGTGAGCCGGGAGGGCTGGGGGCTAATGGCTACACCTTC
TRBD2 - TRBJ2-1 TRBV2 CASSGGLAVLNGEQFF TGTGCCAGCAGTGGGGGACTAGCGGTTTTAAATGGTGAGCAGTTCTTC
- - TRBJ1-1 TRBV28 CASSLWGTNTEAFF TGTGCCAGCAGTTTGTGGGGGACTAACACTGAAGCTTTCTTT
TRBD1 - TRBJ1-1 TRBV11-2 CASSLAGGSTEAFF TGTGCCAGCAGCTTAGCAGGGGGAAGTACTGAAGCTTTCTTT
TRBD1 - TRBJ2-7 TRBV29-1 CSVEEGQGAYEQYF TGCAGCGTTGAAGAGGGGCAGGGGGCTTACGAGCAGTACTTC
TRBD1 once TRBJ1-2 TRBV24-1 CATSDDRTGGANGYTF TGTGCCACCAGTGATGACCGGACAGGGGGCGCGAATGGCTACACCTTC
TRBD1 - TRBJ1-4 TRBV12-3/TRBV12-4 CASSTGQGLGLFF TGTGCCAGCAGCACGGGACAGGGCCTAGGTCTGTTTTTT
- - TRBJ1-1 TRBV5-8 CASSLIRLMNTEAFF TGTGCCAGCAGCTTGATTCGACTTATGAACACTGAAGCTTTCTTT
TRBD2 - TRBJ2-3 TRBV9 CASSEGTSGGSTDTQYF TGTGCCAGCAGCGAGGGGACTAGCGGGGGTAGCACAGATACGCAGTATTTT
- - TRBJ2-3 TRBV3-1/TRBV3-2 CASSQDWQVTQYF TGTGCCAGCAGCCAAGACTGGCAGGTTACGCAGTATTTT
- - TRBJ1-3 TRBV19 CASSIDGGFSGNTIYF TGTGCCAGTAGTATCGACGGGGGATTCTCTGGAAACACCATATATTTT
- few TRBJ2-7 TRBV2 CASMSGYEQYF TGTGCCAGCATGTCAGGGTACGAGCAGTACTTC
- - TRBJ1-2 TRBV18 CASSPQRSPGRVGFGYTF TGTGCCAGCTCACCACAACGGAGTCCCGGCAGGGTGGGGTTTGGCTACACCTTC
- - TRBJ1-4 TRBV11-3 CASSLSGLGGEKLFF TGTGCCAGCTCCCTCTCAGGGTTAGGGGGTGAAAAACTGTTTTTT
- - TRBJ1-2 TRBV7-2 CASSLPTGGFYGYTF TGTGCCAGCAGCTTACCTACGGGAGGGTTCTATGGCTACACCTTC
- - TRBJ1-4 TRBV6-5 CASSSQYSATNEKLFF TGTGCCAGCAGTTCTCAATACAGTGCAACTAATGAAAAACTGTTTTTT
TRBD1 - TRBJ1-3 TRBV7-9 CASSLRTGGNTIYF TGTGCCAGCAGCCTGCGGACAGGGGGAAACACCATATATTTT
- - TRBJ1-2 TRBV7-9 CASFRGTGNYGYTF TGTGCCAGCTTCCGGGGTACAGGGAACTATGGCTACACCTTC
- few TRBJ2-7 TRBV7-3 CASSFTPVSYEQYF TGTGCCAGCAGCTTTACTCCTGTCTCCTACGAGCAGTACTTC
TRBD1 - TRBJ1-2 TRBV27 CASSLGQGRLSYYGYTF TGTGCCAGCAGTTTAGGACAGGGTCGTTTGTCTTACTATGGCTACACCTTC
TRBD2 - TRBJ2-7 TRBV7-8 CASSPPSGGLQEQYF TGTGCCAGCAGCCCCCCTAGCGGGGGCCTGCAGGAGCAGTACTTC
TRBD1 - TRBJ2-1 TRBV6-4 CASSPGTGTNEQFF TGTGCCAGCAGCCCCGGGACAGGGACCAATGAGCAGTTCTTC
TRBD1 - TRBJ1-1 TRBV2 CASSLDGQGGTEAFF TGTGCCAGCAGCCTAGACGGACAGGGAGGCACTGAAGCTTTCTTT
TRBD1 - TRBJ1-2 TRBV3-1/TRBV3-2 CASSQELYRGYGYTF TGTGCCAGCAGCCAAGAGTTGTACAGGGGCTATGGCTACACCTTC
TRBD1 - TRBJ1-2 TRBV2 CASSYRGPYGYTF TGTGCCAGCAGCTACAGGGGGCCCTATGGCTACACCTTC
- - TRBJ2-7 TRBV2 CASSSERGHHLYF TGTGCCAGCAGTTCGGAAAGGGGACATCATCTGTACTTC
- - TRBJ1-2 TRBV10-2 CASSESVGPYGYTF TGCGCCAGCAGTGAGTCGGTGGGGCCCTATGGCTACACCTTC
- - TRBJ1-1 TRBV6-6 CASSYSSSADAFF TGTGCCAGCAGTTACTCGTCTAGTGCTGATGCTTTCTTT
TRBD1 - TRBJ1-2 TRBV7-4 CAGGQGYGYTF TGTGCCGGAGGACAGGGCTATGGCTACACCTTC
- - TRBJ1-2 TRBV5-6 CASSLGTAWMNYGYTF TGTGCCAGCAGCTTGGGGACAGCCTGGATGAACTATGGCTACACCTTC
TRBD2 - TRBJ2-1 TRBV7-6 CASSVSGGAYNEQFF TGTGCCAGCAGCGTTAGCGGGGGGGCCTACAATGAGCAGTTCTTC
- - TRBJ1-5 TRBV7-2 CASSLALWGAQHF TGTGCCAGCAGCTTAGCGTTGTGGGGAGCCCAGCATTTT